The 27 T cell receptor beta chains presented below share a single source sample, sequenced in a study of control samples from healthy donors and cancer patients. Profiling relied on immunoSEQ multiplex PCR, and the TCRdb table lists in-frame clones only, not all of them. Of 160,000 or so clones in the sample, 85% to 95% are singletons; the top ten hold 8.5%. The specimen was blood. The receptor source for this set is a woman between 40 and 50 years old in good health.

The chain recombines TRBV6-5 with TRBJ2-7; either TRBD1 or TRBD2 may fit D (5 bases each). The V and J ends lost 4 bases and 2 bases respectively, with 15 bases between them. In germline, CDR1 is MNHEY, CDR2 SVGAGI. The CDR3 is made up of 15 amino acids. CDR3 region: CASSFGRDGAYEQYF. CDR3 coding DNA: TGTGCCAGCAGTTTTGGACGGGACGGGGCCTACGAGCAGTACTTC.

Here the CDR3 DNA reads TGTGCCAGCAGCCGAGGAAGGGAGGGCGGCGGCTATGGCTACACCTTC. Translated: CASSRGREGGGYGYTF. This sequence joins TRBV7-9 and TRBJ1-2; D gene unclear. The CDR3 spans 16 residues. Germline V lookup: CDR1 SEHNR, CDR2 FQNEAQ (reference sequence). V was trimmed by 5 bases and J by 4 bases, leaving 20 bases between them.

This clone was recorded only once. CDR3 DNA sequence: TGTGCCAGCAGTCCCCGGGGTCGGATCAACACTGAAGCTTTCTTT. Its protein product is CASSPRGRINTEAFF. The chain uses TRBV2 and TRBJ1-1; D is unresolved. Germline-derived CDR1 and CDR2 are SNHLY and FYNNEI. V was shortened by 5 bases and J by 2 bases, with 15 bases between the two germline ends. CDR3 size: 15 residues.

The genes are TRBV5-4 and TRBJ2-3; a weak D match, TRBD2 (5 bases). The length of the CDR3 is 13 residues. CDR1 SGHNT and CDR2 YYREEE come from the germline V gene (reference sequence). Trimming stripped 0 bases from V and 6 bases from J, with 8 bases between. The CDR3 nucleotides are TGTGCCAGCAGCTTGGGATGGGAGGATACGCAGTATTTT. Protein sequence: CASSLGWEDTQYF.

V usage is TRBV7-8 and J usage is TRBJ1-6; D remains ambiguous. Per the germline V gene, CDR1 is SGHVS and CDR2 is FQNEAQ. Trimming cost V 5 bases and J 6 bases, with 17 bases left between them. CDR3 length equals 16 residues. In DNA form, the CDR3 reads TGTGCCAGCAGCACCCGGACGGTTCATATTAATTCACCCCTCCACTTT. The encoded protein is CASSTRTVHINSPLHF.

The genes are TRBV5-1 and TRBJ2-6; 7 nucleotides match TRBD1. With 4 bases clipped from V and 4 bases from J, the junction kept 14 bases outside the gene matches. This CDR3 contains 18 residues. Germline CDR1 reads SGHRS; CDR2 reads YFSETQ. The CDR3 DNA is TGCGCCAGCAGCCCCGGGACAGTAGTTTGGTCCGGGGCCAACGTCCTGACTTTC. Residues: CASSPGTVVWSGANVLTF.

The rearrangement links TRBV28 to TRBJ2-3, with D possibly TRBD2 on 6 matching bases. Deletions cut 6 bases from V and 1 base from J, with 8 bases between. This CDR3 has 13 residues. Germline CDR1 MDHEN, CDR2 SYDVKM. CDR3 bases: TGTGCCAGCAGGACGGGGGGCACAGATACGCAGTATTTT. It encodes CASRTGGTDTQYF. The full variable domain, its missing parts supplied by reference TRBV28 and TRBJ2-3, is DVKVTQSSRYLVKRTGEKVFLECVQDMDHENMFWYRQDPGLGLRLIYFSYDVKMKEKGDIPEGYSVSREKKERFSLILESASTNQTSMYLCASRTGGTDTQYFGPGTRLTVL.

The chain has TRBV25-1 and TRBJ1-2; D is perhaps TRBD1 (6 bases). CDR1 is MGHDK and CDR2 is SYGVNS in the germline V gene. This CDR3 is built from 13 residues. V gave up 8 bases and J gave up 6 bases, with 16 bases separating them. Here the CDR3 reads CASFGGAIHGYTF. CDR3 DNA sequence: TGTGCCAGCTTCGGGGGCGCGATCCATGGCTACACCTTC.

The chain recombines TRBV5-5 with TRBJ1-5; possible D gene TRBD1, 5 bases. Germline V gene lookup returns CDR1 SGHKS and CDR2 YYEKEE (reference sequence). The CDR3 sequence is 14 residues long. V gave up 4 bases and J gave up 11 bases, with 19 bases separating them. The CDR3 protein is CASSGGTQTAAQHF. The CDR3, as DNA: TGTGCCAGCAGCGGCGGCACACAGACAGCGGCCCAGCATTTT.

This chain joins TRBV7-2 and TRBJ1-6; a possible D gene is TRBD1 (5 bases). The CDR3 sequence is 15 residues long. The germline CDR1 and CDR2 sequences are SGHTA and FQGNSA. V was pared by 1 base and J by 7 bases, with 11 bases between. The CDR3 reads CASSLGRAGNSPLHF. The CDR3 DNA is TGTGCCAGCAGCTTAGGGAGGGCAGGGAATTCACCCCTCCACTTT.

The rearrangement links TRBV29-1 to TRBJ1-1; unclear D gene. This CDR3 region has 13 residues. Trimming stripped 2 bases from V and 5 bases from J, with 12 bases between. Germline V gives CDR1 SQVTM, CDR2 ANQGSEA. In DNA, the CDR3 is TGCAGCGTTGAACCCGGAGTAGGGACTGAAGCTTTCTTT. This codes for CSVEPGVGTEAFF.

The rearrangement links TRBV4-2 to TRBJ1-2; D ambiguous. Trimming took off 0 bases at V and 2 bases at J, with 10 bases between the two ends. This CDR3 is 15 amino acids long. The germline gives CDR1 LGHNA, CDR2 YNFKEQ. The CDR3 is CASSQEQLANYGYTF. The CDR3 DNA is TGTGCCAGCAGCCAAGAACAACTAGCAAACTATGGCTACACCTTC.

The V gene is TRBV4-1, the J gene TRBJ1-5, with D maybe TRBD1 (6 bases). Germline V gene data show CDR1 as MGHRA and CDR2 as YSYEKL. This CDR3 is built from 16 residues. Trimming pared 1 base from V and 3 bases from J, leaving 13 bases between. DNA of the CDR3: TGCGCCAGCAGCCAAGGACAGGCAACGATCAATCAGCCCCAGCATTTT. Amino acid sequence: CASSQGQATINQPQHF.

The chain recombines TRBV9 with TRBJ1-3, with TRBD1 matching 7 bases. This CDR3 is 16 amino acids long. Trimming took 3 bases from V and 0 from J; bases not matched to a gene: 6. Per germline, CDR1 SGDLS and CDR2 YYNGEE. CDR3 nucleotide sequence: TGTGCCAGCAGCGCCGGTGACAGGGTCTCTGGAAACACCATATATTTT. Encoded protein: CASSAGDRVSGNTIYF.

V gene TRBV7-6 combines with J gene TRBJ1-2, with 10 positions matching TRBD1. Looked up from germline, CDR1 is SGHVS and CDR2 is FNYEAQ. The trim removed 5 bases at V and 8 bases at J, leaving 17 bases unmatched. The CDR3 length is 17 residues. CDR3 amino acids: CASSTLIPGQGPRGYTF. CDR3 sequence (DNA): TGTGCCAGCAGCACGCTTATTCCGGGACAGGGGCCGAGGGGCTACACCTTC. The entire variable domain, with the rest obtained from reference TRBV7-6 and TRBJ1-2, is as follows: GAGVSQSPRYKVTKRGQDVALRCDPISGHVSLYWYRQALGQGPEFLTYFNYEAQQDKSGLPNDRFSAERPEGSISTLTIQRTEQRDSAMYRCASSTLIPGQGPRGYTFGSGTRLTVV.

The genes are TRBV4-3 and TRBJ1-3; tentative D call: TRBD1 (5 bases). The germline V gene has CDR1 LGHNA and CDR2 YSLEER. V lost 0 bases to trimming and J lost 1 base, with 10 bases between them. The length of the CDR3 is 16 residues. CDR3 loop: CASSQEGEGSGNTIYF. The DNA for the CDR3 is TGCGCCAGCAGCCAAGAGGGGGAGGGTTCTGGAAACACCATATATTTT.

J is TRBJ1-2 and V is TRBV7-3, with D possibly TRBD1 on 5 matching bases. The germline V gene encodes CDR1 SGHTA and CDR2 FQGTGA. This CDR3 has 17 residues. V lost 1 base and J 3 bases, leaving 18 bases between the germline ends. The CDR3 here is CASSLIGGNKEDYGYTF. Here the CDR3 DNA reads TGTGCCAGCAGCTTAATCGGGGGAAATAAGGAGGACTATGGCTACACCTTC.

The chain links TRBV7-6 to TRBJ2-3; no firm D call. The CDR3 length is 15 residues. Germline CDR1 and CDR2: SGHVS and FNYEAQ. With 4 bases removed from V and 6 bases from J, the gap between germline ends came to 17 bases. CDR3 in DNA: TGTGCCAGCAGCTCATGGGCCAATCAGGCGGATACGCAGTATTTT. This codes for CASSSWANQADTQYF. Full variable domain (rest looked up from reference TRBV7-6 and TRBJ2-3): GAGVSQSPRYKVTKRGQDVALRCDPISGHVSLYWYRQALGQGPEFLTYFNYEAQQDKSGLPNDRFSAERPEGSISTLTIQRTEQRDSAMYRCASSSWANQADTQYFGPGTRLTVL.

V and J are TRBV12-3 or TRBV12-4 and TRBJ1-5; D is perhaps TRBD1 (5 bases). Trimming stripped 4 bases from V and 5 bases from J, with 6 bases between. The CDR3 contains 12 residues. CDR3 in DNA: TGTGCCAGCAGTTGGGGGGATCAGCCCCAGCATTTT. Residues: CASSWGDQPQHF.

The chain carries TRBV19 and TRBJ1-1, with D perhaps matching TRBD1 (5 bases). V shed 5 bases and J shed 5 bases, with 12 bases lying between them. Germline V gene lookup returns CDR1 LNHDA and CDR2 SQIVND (reference sequence). CDR3 length: 13 amino acids. As DNA, the CDR3 is TGTGCCAGTAGTCCAGGGCTACAAACTGAAGCTTTCTTT. Its protein is CASSPGLQTEAFF.

The V gene is TRBV15, the J gene TRBJ2-7; D not resolved. The germline V and J ends were trimmed by 0 bases and 0 bases, with 6 bases remaining between them. The CDR3 runs to 14 residues. Looked up from germline, CDR1 is LNHNV and CDR2 is YYDKDF (reference sequence). CDR3 DNA sequence: TGTGCCACCAGCAGAGATCCTACCTCCTACGAGCAGTACTTC. Translated: CATSRDPTSYEQYF. Full variable domain (missing parts from reference TRBV15 and TRBJ2-7): DAMVIQNPRYQVTQFGKPVTLSCSQTLNHNVMYWYQQKSSQAPKLLFHYYDKDFNNEADTPDNFQSRRPNTSFCFLDIRSPGLGDTAMYLCATSRDPTSYEQYFGPGTRLTVT.

CDR3 in amino acids: CASARGGSYTF. The CDR3, as DNA: TGTGCCAGCGCTCGGGGCGGAAGCTACACCTTC. The chain recombines TRBV6-5 with TRBJ1-2; D perhaps matches TRBD1 (5 bases). The CDR3 sequence is 11 residues long. Looked up from germline, CDR1 is MNHEY and CDR2 is SVGAGI. The ends were cut back, 8 bases at V and 9 bases at J, with 13 bases in the middle.

This sequence joins TRBV6-2 or TRBV6-3 and TRBJ1-4; D might be TRBD1 (5 bases). Germline V CDR1 and CDR2: MNHEY, SVGEGT. CDR3 length equals 15 residues. Trimming shortened V by 0 bases and J by 6 bases, and 11 bases separated the two germline ends. CDR3 DNA: TGTGCCAGCAGTTACTCGGAGACAGCGGATGAAAAACTGTTTTTT. It encodes CASSYSETADEKLFF.

This chain links TRBV9 with TRBJ2-1, with TRBD2 identical over 7 bases. CDR3 length: 15 residues. J gave up 2 bases and V 3 bases, and 5 bases lay outside the gene matches. Per germline, CDR1 SGDLS and CDR2 YYNGEE. As DNA, the CDR3 is TGTGCCAGCAGCGGAACGGGACTACCCTACAATGAGCAGTTCTTC. Translation gives CASSGTGLPYNEQFF.

The chain recombines TRBV10-3 with TRBJ1-2, with D possibly TRBD1 on 5 matching bases. The germline V gene has CDR1 ENHRY and CDR2 SYGVKD. This CDR3 has 12 residues. V lost 8 bases and J 7 bases, leaving 14 bases between the germline ends. DNA for the CDR3: TGTGCCATCGTGGGGGAAGGATCTGGCTACACCTTC. Its translation: CAIVGEGSGYTF.

The chain couples TRBV11-2 to TRBJ2-1; TRBD2 aligns across 7 bases. This CDR3 spans 15 amino acids. Looked up from germline, CDR1 is SGHAT and CDR2 is FQNNGV. The trim removed 2 bases at V and 9 bases at J, leaving 10 bases unmatched. CDR3 in DNA: TGTGCCAGCAGCTTAATGCGGGAGCACGGTGGTGAGCAGTTCTTC. As protein: CASSLMREHGGEQFF. Filled out from reference TRBV11-2 and TRBJ2-1, the complete variable domain reads EAGVAQSPRYKIIEKRQSVAFWCNPISGHATLYWYQQILGQGPKLLIQFQNNGVVDDSQLPKDRFSAERLKGVDSTLKIQPAKLEDSAVYLCASSLMREHGGEQFFGPGTRLTVL.

The chain has TRBV7-9 and TRBJ1-5, with D perhaps matching TRBD1 (5 bases). V shed 5 bases and J shed 0 bases, with 11 bases lying between them. The CDR3 consists of 15 residues. CDR1 and CDR2 from the germline V gene are SEHNR and FQNEAQ (reference sequence). In DNA, the CDR3 is TGTGCCAGCAGCACCAGCGGGGGTAGCAATCAGCCCCAGCATTTT. Translated, it gives CASSTSGGSNQPQHF.